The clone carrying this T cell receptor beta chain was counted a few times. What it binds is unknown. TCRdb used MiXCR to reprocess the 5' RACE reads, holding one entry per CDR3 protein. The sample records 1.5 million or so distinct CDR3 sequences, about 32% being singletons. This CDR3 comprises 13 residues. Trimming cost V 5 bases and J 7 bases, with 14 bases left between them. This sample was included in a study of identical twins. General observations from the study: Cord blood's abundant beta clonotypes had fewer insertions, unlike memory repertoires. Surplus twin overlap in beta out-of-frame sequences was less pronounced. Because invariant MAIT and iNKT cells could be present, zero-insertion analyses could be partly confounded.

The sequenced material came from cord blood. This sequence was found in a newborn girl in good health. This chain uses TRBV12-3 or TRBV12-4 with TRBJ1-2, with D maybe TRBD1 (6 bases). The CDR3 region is CASSPGGGTGYTF. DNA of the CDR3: TGTGCCAGCAGTCCGGGGGGGGGCACTGGCTACACCTTC.